These 28 T cell receptor beta chains originate from one sample sequenced in a study of blood T cell repertoires in COVID-19. TCRdb keeps only in-frame clones here, not all; method: immunoSEQ multiplex PCR. The profile covers about 200,000 clones, with 85% to 90% appearing a single time and about 3% taken by the ten largest. The specimen was peripheral blood. The receptors originated from a man in his 60s with acute or convalescent COVID-19.

V and J are TRBV7-2 and TRBJ2-7; 10 bases are a match to TRBD2. V was pared by 2 bases and J by 1 base, with 11 bases of the junction left unmatched. The germline gives CDR1 SGHTA, CDR2 FQGNSA. The CDR3 runs 18 residues. The CDR3, as DNA: TGTGCCAGCAGCTTATATACTCGGACTAGCGGCCCATCCTACGAGCAGTACTTC. This encodes CASSLYTRTSGPSYEQYF.

This clone appeared a few times. The J gene is TRBJ1-4, the V gene TRBV27, with D unresolved. CDR3 size: 14 residues. The germline V and J ends were trimmed by 3 bases and 7 bases, with 12 bases remaining between them. Germline-derived CDR1 and CDR2 are MNHEY and SMNVEV (reference sequence). CDR3 DNA: TGTGCCAGCAGTTTGACCCACCGGAGTGAAAAACTGTTTTTT. The encoded protein is CASSLTHRSEKLFF.

The chain couples TRBV9 to TRBJ2-3, with TRBD2 as a possible D gene (5 bases). CDR3 size: 13 residues. Trimming removed 7 bases at V and 2 bases at J, with 11 bases between. Germline V gene sequence: CDR1 SGDLS, CDR2 YYNGEE. CDR3 nucleotides: TGTGCCAGCTCGAGGGTAATCACAGATACGCAGTATTTT. This gives the protein CASSRVITDTQYF.

This sequence joins TRBV27 and TRBJ2-2, with D perhaps matching TRBD1 (6 bases). The CDR3 loop spans 17 amino acids. With 3 bases removed from V and 5 bases from J, the gap between germline ends came to 19 bases. Germline lookup yields CDR1 MNHEY and CDR2 SMNVEV (reference sequence). The CDR3 loop is CASSLSSAGVGTGELFF. The CDR3, as DNA: TGTGCCAGCAGTTTGTCATCGGCAGGGGTAGGGACCGGGGAGCTGTTTTTT.

The rearrangement uses TRBV6-5 and TRBJ1-4, with 9 bases fitting TRBD1. Germline CDR1 reads MNHEY; CDR2 reads SVGAGI. The CDR3 consists of 13 residues. Losses at the gene ends were 6 bases for V and 10 bases for J; bases not matched to a gene: 6. The CDR3 DNA reads TGTGCCAGCAGCCGACAGGGGGTAGGAAAACTGTTTTTT. It yields the protein CASSRQGVGKLFF.

Here the CDR3 DNA reads TGTGCCAGTAGTATCAGAAGCCGGGACAGGGGAAGGGGGATGAACACTGAAGCTTTCTTT. Protein: CASSIRSRDRGRGMNTEAFF. The V call is TRBV19, the J call TRBJ1-1; TRBD1 agrees at 10 bases. Trimming cost V 3 bases and J 0 bases; bases outside gene matches: 16. The CDR3 is 20 residues long. Germline lookup yields CDR1 LNHDA and CDR2 SQIVND (reference sequence).

This rearrangement joins TRBV27 to TRBJ2-5; 8 nucleotides agree with TRBD1. The CDR3 is 15 residues long. Trimming cost V 7 bases and J 5 bases; bases outside gene matches: 12. Germline V lookup: CDR1 MNHEY, CDR2 SMNVEV (reference sequence). The CDR3, as DNA: TGTGCCAGCAACAAACGACAGGGGAGTTCGGAGACCCAGTACTTC. Amino acid sequence: CASNKRQGSSETQYF.

The rearrangement joins TRBV4-1 to TRBJ2-3, with TRBD1 identical over 8 bases. The V and J ends lost 0 bases and 4 bases, in that order; junction bases with no gene match: 9. The CDR3 spans 17 residues. The germline CDR1 and CDR2 sequences are MGHRA and YSYEKL. DNA for the CDR3: TGCGCCAGCAGCCAAGATTGGTACCAGGGGGCTCCAGATACGCAGTATTTT. This encodes CASSQDWYQGAPDTQYF.

The genes are TRBV6-2 or TRBV6-3 and TRBJ2-2; 7 bases line up with TRBD2. CDR1 and CDR2 (germline): MNHEY, SVGEGT. Trimming cost V 5 bases and J 4 bases; bases outside gene matches: 4. The CDR3 loop spans 14 amino acids. CDR3 in amino acids: CASSVWGGTGELFF. The CDR3 DNA reads as TGTGCCAGCAGTGTGTGGGGGGGCACCGGGGAGCTGTTTTTT.

This sequence joins TRBV27 and TRBJ2-7; perhaps TRBD1 as D (6 bases). V was trimmed by 6 bases and J by 0 bases, leaving 21 bases between them. Looked up from germline, CDR1 is MNHEY and CDR2 is SMNVEV (reference sequence). This CDR3 spans 17 amino acids. The CDR3 nucleotides are TGTGCCAGCAGCTCTCGAAGGGACCGGGACACCTCCTACGAGCAGTACTTC. This encodes CASSSRRDRDTSYEQYF.

V gene TRBV20-1 combines with J gene TRBJ2-3; D gene unclear. This CDR3 comprises 11 residues. The germline V gene encodes CDR1 DFQATT and CDR2 SNEGSKA (reference sequence). The V end lost 3 bases, the J end lost 4 bases, and 5 bases lay between the germline ends. This chain's CDR3 is CSARSPDTQYF. CDR3 bases: TGCAGTGCTAGGAGCCCAGATACGCAGTATTTT.

This sequence joins TRBV6-5 and TRBJ1-1, with TRBD1 matching 10 bases. The V gene end was trimmed by 2 bases and the J gene end by 3 bases; junction bases not matched to a gene: 6. From germline, CDR1 is MNHEY and CDR2 SVGAGI. This CDR3 region has 16 residues. CDR3 residues: CASSYGTGAGDTEAFF. The CDR3 region has the DNA TGTGCCAGCAGTTACGGGACAGGGGCCGGGGACACTGAAGCTTTCTTT.

This rearrangement joins TRBV5-6 to TRBJ1-2; D is uncertain. Trimming took off 4 bases at V and 5 bases at J, with 18 bases between the two ends. The CDR3 is 15 amino acids. Looked up from germline, CDR1 is SGHDT and CDR2 is YYEEEE. DNA for the CDR3: TGTGCCAGCAGCCCTATCAAGGACGGGATATATGGCTACACCTTC. Its translation: CASSPIKDGIYGYTF.

The chain's CDR3 is CASSLSTPRNTEAFF. For the CDR3, the DNA is TGTGCCAGCAGCTTATCCACCCCGCGTAACACTGAAGCTTTCTTT. The chain is built from TRBV3-1 (or the pseudogene TRBV3-2) and TRBJ1-1; no clear D. Looked up from germline, CDR1 is LGHDT and CDR2 is YNNKEL (reference sequence). The CDR3 sequence is 15 residues long. The V gene lost 5 bases and the J gene lost 2 bases, with 15 bases spanning the gap.

This clone was observed a handful of times. CDR3 amino acids: CASSLDQINTYNEQFF. CDR3 DNA sequence: TGCGCCAGCAGCTTGGACCAAATAAACACCTACAATGAGCAGTTCTTC. The gene calls are TRBV5-1 and TRBJ2-1; D remains unclear. V gave up 0 bases and J gave up 2 bases, with 12 bases separating them. The CDR3 length is 16 residues. Germline loops: CDR1 SGHRS, CDR2 YFSETQ.

The chain uses TRBV14 and TRBJ2-7, with D perhaps matching TRBD1 (5 bases). The V end lost 6 bases, the J end lost 3 bases, and 21 bases lay between the germline ends. The CDR3 is 16 amino acids. CDR1 and CDR2 from the germline V gene are SGHDN and FVKESK. This chain's CDR3 is CASRPTGLYPLYEQYF. DNA for the CDR3: TGTGCCAGCAGACCCACAGGTCTCTACCCCCTCTACGAGCAGTACTTC. Full variable domain (missing parts from reference TRBV14 and TRBJ2-7): EAGVTQFPSHSVIEKGQTVTLRCDPISGHDNLYWYRRVMGKEIKFLLHFVKESKQDESGMPNNRFLAERTGGTYSTLKVQPAELEDSGVYFCASRPTGLYPLYEQYFGPGTRLTVT.

This sequence joins TRBV2 and TRBJ1-2; 7 nucleotides match TRBD1. Germline-derived CDR1 and CDR2 are SNHLY and FYNNEI. This CDR3 has 12 amino acids. With 8 bases clipped from V and 6 bases from J, the junction kept 6 bases outside the gene matches. The CDR3 here is CASPDREDGYTF. In nucleotides, the CDR3 is TGTGCCAGCCCTGACAGGGAGGATGGCTACACCTTC. Drawing the rest from reference TRBV2 and TRBJ1-2, the complete variable domain is EPEVTQTPSHQVTQMGQEVILRCVPISNHLYFYWYRQILGQKVEFLVSFYNNEISEKSEIFDDQFSVERPDGSNFTLKIRSTKLEDSAMYFCASPDREDGYTFGSGTRLTVV.

The chain joins TRBV7-9 to TRBJ2-7; tentatively, D is TRBD1 (5 bases). CDR3 length: 14 residues. CDR1 is SEHNR, CDR2 FQNEAQ, per germline (reference sequence). The V end lost 0 bases, the J end lost 2 bases, and 8 bases lay between the germline ends. Here the CDR3 DNA reads TGTGCCAGCAGCTTAGCAGGGGTAGCCTACGAGCAGTACTTC. Translation gives CASSLAGVAYEQYF.

J is TRBJ1-4 and V is TRBV6-6, with D perhaps TRBD1 (6 bases). The CDR3 has 16 amino acids. V was pared by 6 bases and J by 8 bases, with 22 bases between. Germline V gives CDR1 MNHNY, CDR2 SVGAGI (reference sequence). In DNA form, the CDR3 reads TGTGCCAGCAGCAACCCCGTGGGGGGGGCGGGGGAAAAACTGTTTTTT. It is translated as CASSNPVGGAGEKLFF.

V is TRBV20-1 and J is TRBJ1-5; 8 positions match TRBD1. The J segment lost 2 bases and the V segment lost 3 bases, leaving 9 bases of the junction unmatched. This CDR3 has 16 residues. CDR1 and CDR2 (germline): DFQATT, SNEGSKA (reference sequence). The CDR3: CSASSGTGQGNQPQHF. The CDR3 DNA sequence: TGCAGTGCTAGTTCCGGGACAGGACAAGGCAATCAGCCCCAGCATTTT.

The chain employs TRBV13 and TRBJ2-3; 12 bases fit TRBD1. CDR1 and CDR2 from the germline V gene are PRHDT and FYEKMQ (reference sequence). J gave up 2 bases and V 5 bases, and 8 bases lay outside the gene matches. The CDR3 is made up of 17 amino acids. The CDR3 DNA reads as TGTGCCAGCAGCGCCCGGGGGACAGGGGGCTTCACAGATACGCAGTATTTT. The encoded protein is CASSARGTGGFTDTQYF.

This rearrangement joins TRBV27 to TRBJ2-7; 9 bases align to TRBD1. With V trimmed by 5 bases and J by 6 bases, 5 bases remained unmatched. The CDR3 spans 13 residues. The V gene's germline CDR1 is MNHEY and CDR2 SMNVEV (reference sequence). CDR3 DNA sequence: TGTGCCAGCAGTACCCGGGACAGGGTCGAGCAGTACTTC. It translates to CASSTRDRVEQYF.

This clone was picked up one time. The chain joins TRBV1 to TRBJ2-4; TRBD1, as called in the table, went unchecked against the DNA. TRBV1 is a known pseudogene. The CDR3 length is 18 residues. The CDR3 spells CTSSPGPGQGRAKNIQYF. The CDR3 nucleotides are TGCACCAGCAGCCCAGGACCGGGACAGGGAAGAGCCAAAAACATTCAGTACTTC.

This chain links TRBV27 with TRBJ2-3; 9 nucleotides line up with TRBD1. Germline lookup yields CDR1 MNHEY and CDR2 SMNVEV (reference sequence). The ends lost 6 bases at V and 0 bases at J; junction bases unmatched: 4. The CDR3 has 15 residues. The CDR3 reads CASRGQGWSTDTQYF. Here the CDR3 DNA reads TGTGCCAGCAGGGGACAGGGTTGGAGCACAGATACGCAGTATTTT.

The chain recombines TRBV7-8 with TRBJ2-5, with D possibly being TRBD2 (5 bases). Germline lookup yields CDR1 SGHVS and CDR2 FQNEAQ. The CDR3 is 14 residues long. Trimming removed 3 bases at V and 0 bases at J, with 8 bases between. The CDR3 DNA sequence: TGTGCCAGCAGCTTCTCGGGGTACCAAGAGACCCAGTACTTC. Amino acids: CASSFSGYQETQYF.

This rearrangement joins TRBV4-1 to TRBJ2-3; D is unresolved. Germline V lookup: CDR1 MGHRA, CDR2 YSYEKL. CDR3 size: 14 residues. Trimming left V 1 base short and J 1 base short, with 6 bases between. CDR3 protein: CASSQGGGTDTQYF. The DNA of the CDR3 is TGCGCCAGCAGCCAAGGAGGAGGCACAGATACGCAGTATTTT.

This clone was recorded once. The rearrangement links TRBV27 to TRBJ1-2; D perhaps matches TRBD1 (5 bases). This CDR3 spans 14 amino acids. CDR1 and CDR2 (germline): MNHEY, SMNVEV (reference sequence). Trimming left V 0 bases short and J 8 bases short, with 13 bases between. In DNA, the CDR3 is TGTGCCAGCAGTTTATCGGCGGGGCCGGAAGGCTACACCTTC. Translation gives CASSLSAGPEGYTF.

CDR3 amino acids: CASSVPRGDRYTDTQYF. CDR3 DNA sequence: TGTGCCAGCAGCGTCCCTCGGGGGGATAGGTACACAGATACGCAGTATTTT. V usage is TRBV9 and J usage is TRBJ2-3, with 7 bases fitting TRBD2. In germline, CDR1 is SGDLS, CDR2 YYNGEE. J was trimmed by 2 bases and V by 2 bases; bases with no gene match: 11. CDR3 size: 17 residues. Full variable domain (rest looked up from reference TRBV9 and TRBJ2-3): DSGVTQTPKHLITATGQRVTLRCSPRSGDLSVYWYQQSLDQGLQFLIQYYNGEERAKGNILERFSAQQFPDLHSELNLSSLELGDSALYFCASSVPRGDRYTDTQYFGPGTRLTVL.